The source of this T cell receptor (beta chain) is a study of blood T cells in healthy people across ages. The study's findings and limits: Diversity of TCR beta correlated strongly with naive T cell percentage.

Trimming took off 0 bases at V and 6 bases at J, with 10 bases between the two ends. The germline V gene has CDR1 SGHKS and CDR2 YYEKEE (reference sequence). The CDR3 is 15 amino acids. For this clonotype: The antigen is unknown.

The donors, all healthy, were Caucasians living in Russia, aged roughly 6 to 100. Approximately 9.7 milliliters was the volume of peripheral blood drawn from each donor. A J-beta primer mix and a sample-barcoded 5' primer were used in a second PCR of about 7 to 12 cycles. TCRdb processed the 5' RACE reads anew with MiXCR; each CDR3 protein has one entry. The profile shows approximately 690,000 distinct CDR3 sequences, 58% of them singletons. The source is a man aged 55 to 69 in good health. The sample consisted of blood. The gene calls are TRBV5-5 and TRBJ1-6; D not certain. The CDR3 DNA reads TGTGCCAGCAGCTTGGGCAATACCGGTAATTCACCCCTCCACTTT. This gives the protein CASSLGNTGNSPLHF.